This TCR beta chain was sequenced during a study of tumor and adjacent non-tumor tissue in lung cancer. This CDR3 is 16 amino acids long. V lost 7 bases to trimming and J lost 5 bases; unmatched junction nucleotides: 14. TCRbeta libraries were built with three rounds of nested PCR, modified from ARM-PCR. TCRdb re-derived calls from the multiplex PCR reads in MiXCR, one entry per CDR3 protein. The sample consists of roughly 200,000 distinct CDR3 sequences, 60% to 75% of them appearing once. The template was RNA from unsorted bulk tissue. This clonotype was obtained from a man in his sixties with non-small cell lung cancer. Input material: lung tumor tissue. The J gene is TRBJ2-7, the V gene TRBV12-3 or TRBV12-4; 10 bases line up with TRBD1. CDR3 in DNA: TGTGCCAGCAATTACGACCCGGGACAGGGGAACAACGAGCAGTACTTC. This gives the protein CASNYDPGQGNNEQYF.